The rows below give T cell receptor beta chains drawn from one sample of a study of cytomegalovirus exposure and HLA in healthy donors. The assay was immunoSEQ multiplex PCR, and TCRdb's table has in-frame clones only and misses some. The sample lists some 200,000 clones; around 81% were seen once. Sequenced sample: PBMCs. These receptors all stem from a woman aged 25 to 39 in good health and CMV-seropositive. Both conserved end residues are part of each CDR3. Fields, in order: J gene, clone size, D gene, V gene, CDR3 protein, CDR3 DNA. The D gene is left open where the match is weak. The size field is filled for only some rows; it gives once, few, many or a size class.

>TRBJ2-7|-|-|TRBV6-1
CASSVISGAYEQYF
TGTGCCAGCAGTGTTATTAGCGGTGCCTACGAGCAGTACTTC
>TRBJ2-2|-|-|TRBV27
CASSSGSRTGELFF
TGTGCCAGCAGTTCGGGGTCCAGGACCGGGGAGCTGTTTTTT
>TRBJ2-1|-|TRBD1|TRBV5-6
CASIDRGSYNEQFF
TGTGCCAGCATCGACAGGGGGTCCTACAATGAGCAGTTCTTC
>TRBJ2-7|-|TRBD2|TRBV7-6
CASSLRSLAGEQYF
TGTGCCAGCAGTTTAAGGTCCCTAGCGGGCGAGCAGTACTTC
>TRBJ2-5|-|-|TRBV19
CASSRTSALRGETQYF
TGTGCCAGTAGTAGAACTAGCGCCTTAAGGGGGGAGACCCAGTACTTC
>TRBJ2-7|-|-|TRBV4-1
CASSQVFQGQSQYF
TGCGCCAGCAGCCAAGTTTTCCAGGGGCAATCGCAGTACTTC
>TRBJ2-1|-|-|TRBV29-1
CSVVRIQGPGMNEQFF
TGCAGCGTTGTTCGCATACAGGGTCCGGGAATGAATGAGCAGTTCTTC
>TRBJ2-2|-|TRBD1|TRBV30
CAWTKIPGQGVNTGELFF
TGTGCCTGGACCAAAATCCCGGGACAGGGGGTGAACACCGGGGAGCTGTTTTTT
>TRBJ1-1|once|TRBD1|TRBV6-5
CASNAGGGGTEAFF
TGTGCCAGCAACGCAGGGGGTGGAGGAACTGAAGCTTTCTTT
>TRBJ1-4|-|TRBD1|TRBV7-2
CASSLDVSGDRGEKLFF
TGTGCCAGCAGCTTAGATGTGTCCGGTGACAGGGGTGAAAAACTGTTTTTT
>TRBJ1-1|-|TRBD1|TRBV28
CASSSRTGDQTEAFF
TGTGCCAGCAGCTCCCGGACAGGGGATCAGACTGAAGCTTTCTTT
>TRBJ1-6|-|-|TRBV27
CASSPDRIPAFNSPLHF
TGTGCCAGCAGTCCAGACAGGATACCCGCCTTTAATTCACCCCTCCACTTT
>TRBJ1-3|-|TRBD1|TRBV4-3
CASSPLPTGGEGNTIYF
TGCGCCAGCAGCCCTCTTCCCACAGGGGGCGAGGGAAACACCATATATTTT
>TRBJ2-7|-|TRBD2|TRBV16
CASSHRLAGTYEQYF
TGTGCCAGCAGCCACCGACTAGCGGGTACCTACGAGCAGTACTTC
>TRBJ2-5|-|TRBD1|TRBV28
CASSLPGTARKETQYF
TGTGCCAGCAGTCTCCCCGGGACAGCCAGGAAAGAGACCCAGTACTTC
>TRBJ1-2|-|-|TRBV19
CAGLGPVDGYTF
TGTGCCGGTCTGGGCCCCGTGGATGGCTACACCTTC
>TRBJ2-2|once|-|TRBV19
CASSIGRLNTGELFF
TGTGCCAGTAGTATCGGGAGACTCAACACCGGGGAGCTGTTTTTT
>TRBJ2-7|-|TRBD2|TRBV29-1
CSVEDSGTSVYEQYF
TGCAGCGTTGAAGACTCCGGGACTAGCGTCTACGAGCAGTACTTC
>TRBJ1-1|-|TRBD1|TRBV6-6
CASRYTGDTEAFF
TGTGCCAGCAGATATACAGGGGACACTGAAGCTTTCTTT
>TRBJ2-7|few|TRBD1|TRBV6-6
CASSFPGQAPTYF
TGTGCCAGCAGTTTCCCGGGACAGGCTCCGACATACTTC
>TRBJ2-1|-|TRBD2|TRBV5-1
CASSLLASGGVEQFF
TGCGCCAGCAGCTTGTTAGCTAGCGGGGGGGTAGAGCAGTTCTTC
>TRBJ2-7|-|-|TRBV7-8
CASSQVLRDSAYEQYF
TGTGCCAGCAGCCAAGTCCTCCGAGACAGTGCCTACGAGCAGTACTTC
>TRBJ2-2|-|TRBD1|TRBV9
CASSVGDLDRGNTGELFF
TGTGCCAGCAGCGTAGGAGATTTGGACAGGGGGAACACCGGGGAGCTGTTTTTT
>TRBJ1-1|-|-|TRBV23-1
CASSREGRDGSTEAFF
TGCGCCAGCAGTCGGGAGGGGCGGGATGGGAGCACTGAAGCTTTCTTT
>TRBJ2-1|-|TRBD2|TRBV4-1
CASSPEGAGLLYEQFF
TGCGCCAGCAGCCCCGAAGGGGCGGGACTACTTTATGAGCAGTTCTTC
>TRBJ1-2|-|TRBD1|TRBV18
CASSPGQGSYGYTF
TGTGCCAGCTCACCCGGACAGGGTAGCTATGGCTACACCTTC